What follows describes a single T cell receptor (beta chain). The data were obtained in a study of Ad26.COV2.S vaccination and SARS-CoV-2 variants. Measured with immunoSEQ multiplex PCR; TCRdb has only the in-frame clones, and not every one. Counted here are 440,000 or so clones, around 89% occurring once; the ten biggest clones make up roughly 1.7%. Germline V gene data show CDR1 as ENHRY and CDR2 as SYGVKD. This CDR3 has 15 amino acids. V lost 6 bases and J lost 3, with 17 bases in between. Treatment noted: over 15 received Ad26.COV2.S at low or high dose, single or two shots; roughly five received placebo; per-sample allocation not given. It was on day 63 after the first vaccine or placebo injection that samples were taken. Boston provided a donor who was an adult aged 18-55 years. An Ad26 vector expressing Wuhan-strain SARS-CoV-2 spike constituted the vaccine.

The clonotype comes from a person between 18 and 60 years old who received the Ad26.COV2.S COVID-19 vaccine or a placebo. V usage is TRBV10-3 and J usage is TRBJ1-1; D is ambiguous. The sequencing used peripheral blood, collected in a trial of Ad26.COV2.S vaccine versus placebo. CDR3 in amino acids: CAIRLPHGSHTEAFF. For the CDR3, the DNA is TGTGCCATCAGACTTCCCCACGGATCCCACACTGAAGCTTTCTTT.